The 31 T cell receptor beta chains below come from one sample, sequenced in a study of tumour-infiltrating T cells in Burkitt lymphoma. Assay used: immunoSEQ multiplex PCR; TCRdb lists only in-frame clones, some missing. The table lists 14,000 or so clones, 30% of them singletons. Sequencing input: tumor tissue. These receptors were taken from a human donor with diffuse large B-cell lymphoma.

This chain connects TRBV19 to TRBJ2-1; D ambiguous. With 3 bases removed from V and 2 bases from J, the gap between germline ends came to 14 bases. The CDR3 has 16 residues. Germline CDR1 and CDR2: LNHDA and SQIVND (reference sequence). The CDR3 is CASSIVAPHTYNEQFF. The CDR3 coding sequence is TGTGCCAGTAGTATTGTTGCGCCCCATACCTACAATGAGCAGTTCTTC. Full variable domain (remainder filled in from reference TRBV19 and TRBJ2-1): DGGITQSPKYLFRKEGQNVTLSCEQNLNHDAMYWYRQDPGQGLRLIYYSQIVNDFQKGDIAEGYSVSREKKESFPLTVTSAQKNPTAFYLCASSIVAPHTYNEQFFGPGTRLTVL.

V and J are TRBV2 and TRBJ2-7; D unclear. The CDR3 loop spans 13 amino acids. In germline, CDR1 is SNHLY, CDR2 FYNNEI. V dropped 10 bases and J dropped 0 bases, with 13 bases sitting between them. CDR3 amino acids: CATKTPSSYEQYF. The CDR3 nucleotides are TGTGCCACCAAAACGCCTAGCTCCTACGAGCAGTACTTC.

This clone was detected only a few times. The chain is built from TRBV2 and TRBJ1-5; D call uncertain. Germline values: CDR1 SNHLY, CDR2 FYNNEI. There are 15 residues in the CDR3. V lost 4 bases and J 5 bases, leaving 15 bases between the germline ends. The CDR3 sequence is CASSGTPIFDQPQHF. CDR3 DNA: TGTGCCAGCAGTGGGACTCCTATCTTTGATCAGCCCCAGCATTTT.

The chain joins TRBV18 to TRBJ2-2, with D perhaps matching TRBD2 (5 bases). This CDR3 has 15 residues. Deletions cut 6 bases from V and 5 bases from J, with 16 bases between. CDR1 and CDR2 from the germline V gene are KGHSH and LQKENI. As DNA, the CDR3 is TGTGCCAGCTCGACCAGAGGGAGAGGGACCGGGGAGCTGTTTTTT. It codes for CASSTRGRGTGELFF.

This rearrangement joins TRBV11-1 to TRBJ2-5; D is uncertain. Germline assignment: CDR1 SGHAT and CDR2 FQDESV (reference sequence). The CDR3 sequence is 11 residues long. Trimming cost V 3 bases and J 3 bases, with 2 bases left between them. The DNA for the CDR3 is TGTGCCAGCAGCTTGGAAGAGACCCAGTACTTC. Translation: CASSLEETQYF. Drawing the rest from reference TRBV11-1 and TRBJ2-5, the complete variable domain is EAEVAQSPRYKITEKSQAVAFWCDPISGHATLYWYRQILGQGPELLVQFQDESVVDDSQLPKDRFSAERLKGVDSTLKIQPAELGDSAMYLCASSLEETQYFGPGTRLLVL.

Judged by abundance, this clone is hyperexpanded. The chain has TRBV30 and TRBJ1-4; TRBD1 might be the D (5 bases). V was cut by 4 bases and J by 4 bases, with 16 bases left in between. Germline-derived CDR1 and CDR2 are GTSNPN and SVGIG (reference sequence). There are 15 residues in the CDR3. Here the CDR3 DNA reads TGTGCCTGGACACCGGGACGGCGACTTAATGAAAAACTGTTTTTT. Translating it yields CAWTPGRRLNEKLFF.

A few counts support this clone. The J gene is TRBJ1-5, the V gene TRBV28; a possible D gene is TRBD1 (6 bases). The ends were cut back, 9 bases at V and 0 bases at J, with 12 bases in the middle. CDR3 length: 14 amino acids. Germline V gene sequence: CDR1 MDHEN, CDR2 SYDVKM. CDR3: CASIQGGSNQPQHF. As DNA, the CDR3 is TGTGCCAGTATACAGGGAGGTAGCAATCAGCCCCAGCATTTT. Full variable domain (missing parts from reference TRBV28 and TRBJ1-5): DVKVTQSSRYLVKRTGEKVFLECVQDMDHENMFWYRQDPGLGLRLIYFSYDVKMKEKGDIPEGYSVSREKKERFSLILESASTNQTSMYLCASIQGGSNQPQHFGDGTRLSIL.

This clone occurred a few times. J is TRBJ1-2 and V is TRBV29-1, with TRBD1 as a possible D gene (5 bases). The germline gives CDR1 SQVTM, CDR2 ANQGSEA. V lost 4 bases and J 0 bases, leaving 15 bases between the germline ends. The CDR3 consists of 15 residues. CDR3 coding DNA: TGCAGCGTTGTCTTCCGGGACCGAGCTAACTATGGCTACACCTTC. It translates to CSVVFRDRANYGYTF.

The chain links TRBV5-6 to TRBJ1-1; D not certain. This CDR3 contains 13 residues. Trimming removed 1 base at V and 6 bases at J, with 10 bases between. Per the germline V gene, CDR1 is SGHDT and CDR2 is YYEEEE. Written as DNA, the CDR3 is TGTGCCAGCAGCTTGACCTCTCAAGCTGAAGCTTTCTTT. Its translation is CASSLTSQAEAFF.

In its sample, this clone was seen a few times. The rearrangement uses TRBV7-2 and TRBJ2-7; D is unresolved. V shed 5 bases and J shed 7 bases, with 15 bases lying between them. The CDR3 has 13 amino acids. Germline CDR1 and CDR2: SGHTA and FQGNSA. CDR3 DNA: TGTGCCAGCAGCATCGACTCCCTACGGGAGCAGTACTTC. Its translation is CASSIDSLREQYF.

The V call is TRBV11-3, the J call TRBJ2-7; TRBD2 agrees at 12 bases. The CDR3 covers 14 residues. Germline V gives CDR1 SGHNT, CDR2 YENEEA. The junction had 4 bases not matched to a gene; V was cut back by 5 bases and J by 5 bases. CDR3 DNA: TGTGCCAGCAGCCAGACTAGCGGGAGCGACGAGCAGTACTTC. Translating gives CASSQTSGSDEQYF.

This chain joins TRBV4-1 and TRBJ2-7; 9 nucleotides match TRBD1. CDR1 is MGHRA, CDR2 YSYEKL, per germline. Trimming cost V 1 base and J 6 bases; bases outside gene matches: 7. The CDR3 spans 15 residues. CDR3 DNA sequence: TGCGCCAGCAGCCAAGGGGGACAGGGTGTGTTCGAGCAGTACTTC. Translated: CASSQGGQGVFEQYF.

The CDR3 loop reads CASSLGQGVYGYTF. As DNA, the CDR3 is TGTGCCAGCAGCTTGGGGCAGGGAGTCTATGGCTACACCTTC. The chain employs TRBV5-6 and TRBJ1-2, with D perhaps TRBD1 (5 bases). CDR1 and CDR2 (germline): SGHDT, YYEEEE. The CDR3 runs to 14 residues. Deletions cut 0 bases from V and 4 bases from J, with 10 bases between.

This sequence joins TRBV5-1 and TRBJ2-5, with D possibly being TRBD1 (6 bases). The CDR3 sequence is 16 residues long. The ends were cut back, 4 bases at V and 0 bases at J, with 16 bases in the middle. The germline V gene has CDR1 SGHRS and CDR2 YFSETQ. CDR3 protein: CASSPGGQSYQETQYF. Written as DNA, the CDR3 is TGCGCCAGCAGCCCTGGCGGACAGTCTTACCAAGAGACCCAGTACTTC.

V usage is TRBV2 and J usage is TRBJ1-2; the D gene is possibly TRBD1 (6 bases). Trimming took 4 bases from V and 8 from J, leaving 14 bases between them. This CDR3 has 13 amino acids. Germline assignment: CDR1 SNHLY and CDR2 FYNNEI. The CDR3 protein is CASSVERGEGYTF. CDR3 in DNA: TGTGCCAGCAGTGTGGAGAGGGGGGAAGGCTACACCTTC.

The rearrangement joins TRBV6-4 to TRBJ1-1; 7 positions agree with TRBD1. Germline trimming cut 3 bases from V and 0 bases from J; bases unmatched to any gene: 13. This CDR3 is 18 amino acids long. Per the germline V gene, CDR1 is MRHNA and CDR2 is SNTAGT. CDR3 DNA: TGTGCCAGCAGTGATGGGGTCCGAGACAGGGACATGAACACTGAAGCTTTCTTT. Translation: CASSDGVRDRDMNTEAFF.

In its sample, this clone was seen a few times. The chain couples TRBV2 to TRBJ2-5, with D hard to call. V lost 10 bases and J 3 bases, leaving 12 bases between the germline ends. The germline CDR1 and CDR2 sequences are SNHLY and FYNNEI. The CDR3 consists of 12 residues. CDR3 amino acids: CATQKEEETQYF. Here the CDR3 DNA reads TGTGCCACCCAAAAGGAAGAAGAGACCCAGTACTTC.

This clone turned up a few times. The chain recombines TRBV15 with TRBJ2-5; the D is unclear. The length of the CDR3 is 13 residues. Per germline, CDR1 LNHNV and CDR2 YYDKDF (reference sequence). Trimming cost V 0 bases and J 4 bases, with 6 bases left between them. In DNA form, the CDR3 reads TGTGCCACCAGCAGAGACGTGGGAGAGACCCAGTACTTC. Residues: CATSRDVGETQYF.

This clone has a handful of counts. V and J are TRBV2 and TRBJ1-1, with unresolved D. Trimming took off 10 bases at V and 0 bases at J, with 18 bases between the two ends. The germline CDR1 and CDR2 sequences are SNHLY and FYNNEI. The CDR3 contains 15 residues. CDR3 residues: CAIHPVWSMNTEAFF. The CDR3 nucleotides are TGTGCCATCCACCCGGTCTGGAGTATGAACACTGAAGCTTTCTTT.

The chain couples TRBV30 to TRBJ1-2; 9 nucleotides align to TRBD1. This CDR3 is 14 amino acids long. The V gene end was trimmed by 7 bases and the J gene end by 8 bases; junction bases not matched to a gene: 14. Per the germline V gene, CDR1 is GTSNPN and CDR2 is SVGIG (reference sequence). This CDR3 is CASLLGQGGFGYTF. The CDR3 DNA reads TGTGCCTCCTTACTGGGACAGGGCGGGTTCGGCTACACCTTC. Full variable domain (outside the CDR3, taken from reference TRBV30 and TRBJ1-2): SQTIHQWPATLVQPVGSPLSLECTVEGTSNPNLYWYRQAAGRGLQLLFYSVGIGQISSEVPQNLSASRPQDRQFILSSKKLLLSDSGFYLCASLLGQGGFGYTFGSGTRLTVV.

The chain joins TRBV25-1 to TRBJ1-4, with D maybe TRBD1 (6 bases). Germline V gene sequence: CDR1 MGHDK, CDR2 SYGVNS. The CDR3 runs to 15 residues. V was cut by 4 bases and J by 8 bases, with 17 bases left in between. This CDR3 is CASSAPGHFTEKLFF. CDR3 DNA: TGTGCCAGCAGTGCTCCGGGACACTTCACCGAAAAACTGTTTTTT.

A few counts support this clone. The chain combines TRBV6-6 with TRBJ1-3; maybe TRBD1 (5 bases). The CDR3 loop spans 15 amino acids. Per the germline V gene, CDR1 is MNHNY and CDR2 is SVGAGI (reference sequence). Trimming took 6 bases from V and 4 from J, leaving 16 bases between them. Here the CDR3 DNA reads TGTGCCAGCAGCTACAGGAGGGGAGTAGGAAACACCATATATTTT. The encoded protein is CASSYRRGVGNTIYF.

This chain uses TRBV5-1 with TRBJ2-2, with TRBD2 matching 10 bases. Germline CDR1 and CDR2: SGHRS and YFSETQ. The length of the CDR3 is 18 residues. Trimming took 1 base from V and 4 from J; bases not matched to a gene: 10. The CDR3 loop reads CASSLFEAGGRSTGELFF. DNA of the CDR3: TGCGCCAGCAGCTTGTTTGAAGCGGGAGGGCGAAGCACCGGGGAGCTGTTTTTT.

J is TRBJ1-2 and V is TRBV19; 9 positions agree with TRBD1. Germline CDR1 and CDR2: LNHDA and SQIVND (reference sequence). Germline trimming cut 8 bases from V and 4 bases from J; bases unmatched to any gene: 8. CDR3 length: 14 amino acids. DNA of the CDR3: TGTGCCAGTTCTTCCACAGGGGGCGGCTATGGCTACACCTTC. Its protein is CASSSTGGGYGYTF. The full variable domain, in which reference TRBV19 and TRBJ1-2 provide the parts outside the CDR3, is DGGITQSPKYLFRKEGQNVTLSCEQNLNHDAMYWYRQDPGQGLRLIYYSQIVNDFQKGDIAEGYSVSREKKESFPLTVTSAQKNPTAFYLCASSSTGGGYGYTFGSGTRLTVV.

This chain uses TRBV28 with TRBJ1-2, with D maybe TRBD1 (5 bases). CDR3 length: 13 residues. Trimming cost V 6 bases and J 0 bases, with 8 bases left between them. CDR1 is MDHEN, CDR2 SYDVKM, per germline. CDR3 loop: CASSKQANYGYTF. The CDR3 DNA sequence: TGTGCCAGCAGCAAACAGGCTAACTATGGCTACACCTTC.

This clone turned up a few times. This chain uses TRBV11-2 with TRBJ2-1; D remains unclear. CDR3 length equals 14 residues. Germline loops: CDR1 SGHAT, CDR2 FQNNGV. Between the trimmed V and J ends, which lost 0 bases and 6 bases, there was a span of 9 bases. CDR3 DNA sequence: TGTGCCAGCAGCTTAGATCGTCAAATCAATGAGCAGTTCTTC. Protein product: CASSLDRQINEQFF.

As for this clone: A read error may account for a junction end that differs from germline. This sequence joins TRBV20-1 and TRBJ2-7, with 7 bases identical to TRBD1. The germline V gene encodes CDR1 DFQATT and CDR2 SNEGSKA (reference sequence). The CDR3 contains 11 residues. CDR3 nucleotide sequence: TGCAGTGCTAGCATGGGACAGCTGGGGCACTTC. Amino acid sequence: CSASMGQLGHF.

CDR3 nucleotides: TGTGCCAGCAGCTTAGAGTGGGGCGGTGAGCAGTTCTTC. Translation gives CASSLEWGGEQFF. The rearrangement links TRBV7-6 to TRBJ2-1, with a weak D call TRBD1 (5 bases). This CDR3 has 13 residues. Trimming pared 1 base from V and 9 bases from J, leaving 10 bases between. CDR1 SGHVS and CDR2 FNYEAQ come from the germline V gene.

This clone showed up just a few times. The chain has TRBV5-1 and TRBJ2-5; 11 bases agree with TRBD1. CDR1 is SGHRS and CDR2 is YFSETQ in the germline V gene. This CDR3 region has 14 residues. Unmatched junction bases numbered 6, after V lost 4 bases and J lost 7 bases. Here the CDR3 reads CASSETGTGGTQYF. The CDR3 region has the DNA TGCGCCAGCAGCGAAACCGGGACAGGGGGGACCCAGTACTTC.

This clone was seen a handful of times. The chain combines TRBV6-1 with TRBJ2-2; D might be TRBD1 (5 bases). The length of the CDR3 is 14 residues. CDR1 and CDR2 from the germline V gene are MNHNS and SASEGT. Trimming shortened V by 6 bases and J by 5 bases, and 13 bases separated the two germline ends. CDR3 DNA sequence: TGTGCCAGCAGGAACGACCCAGGGACCGGGGAGCTGTTTTTT. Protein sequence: CASRNDPGTGELFF.

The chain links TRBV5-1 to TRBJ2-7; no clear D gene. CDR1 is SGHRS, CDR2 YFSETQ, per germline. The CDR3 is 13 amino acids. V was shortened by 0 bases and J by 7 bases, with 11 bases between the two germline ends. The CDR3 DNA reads TGCGCCAGCAGCTTGGAATCGACCCTGGAGCAGTACTTC. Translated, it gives CASSLESTLEQYF.